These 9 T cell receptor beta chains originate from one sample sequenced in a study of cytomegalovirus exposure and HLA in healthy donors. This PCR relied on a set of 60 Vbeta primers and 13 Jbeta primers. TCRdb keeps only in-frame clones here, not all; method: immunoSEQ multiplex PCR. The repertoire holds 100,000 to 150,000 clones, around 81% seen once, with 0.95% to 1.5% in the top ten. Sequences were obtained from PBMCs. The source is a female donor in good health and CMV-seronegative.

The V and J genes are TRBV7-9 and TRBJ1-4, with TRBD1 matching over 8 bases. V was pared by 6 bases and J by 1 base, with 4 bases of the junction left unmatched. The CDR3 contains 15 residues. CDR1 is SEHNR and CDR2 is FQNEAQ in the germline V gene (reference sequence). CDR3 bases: TGTGCCAGCAGGCCGACAGGGGTAACTAATGAAAAACTGTTTTTT. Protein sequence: CASRPTGVTNEKLFF.

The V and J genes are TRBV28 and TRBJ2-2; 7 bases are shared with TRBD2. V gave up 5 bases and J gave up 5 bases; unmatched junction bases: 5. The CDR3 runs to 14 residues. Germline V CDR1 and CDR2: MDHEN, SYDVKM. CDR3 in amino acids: CASSTLARTGELFF. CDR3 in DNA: TGTGCCAGCAGTACACTAGCGCGGACCGGGGAGCTGTTTTTT.

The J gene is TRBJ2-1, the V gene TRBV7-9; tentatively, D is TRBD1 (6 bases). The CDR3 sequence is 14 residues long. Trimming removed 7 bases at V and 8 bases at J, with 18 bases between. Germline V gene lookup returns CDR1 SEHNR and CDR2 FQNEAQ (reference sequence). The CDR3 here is CASKGDGTPDEQFF. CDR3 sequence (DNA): TGTGCCAGCAAGGGGGACGGAACACCAGATGAGCAGTTCTTC.

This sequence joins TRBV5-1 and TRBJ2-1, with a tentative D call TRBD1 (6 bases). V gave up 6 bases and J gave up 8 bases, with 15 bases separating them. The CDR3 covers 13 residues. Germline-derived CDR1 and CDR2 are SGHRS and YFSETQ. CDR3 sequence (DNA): TGCGCCAGCACAGGGGTAGCCTTCGATGAGCAGTTCTTC. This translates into CASTGVAFDEQFF.

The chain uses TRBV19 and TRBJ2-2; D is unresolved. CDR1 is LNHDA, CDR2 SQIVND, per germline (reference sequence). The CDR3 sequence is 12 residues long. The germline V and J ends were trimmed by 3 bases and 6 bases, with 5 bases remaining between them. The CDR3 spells CASSIRAGELFF. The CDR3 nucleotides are TGTGCCAGTAGTATTCGGGCCGGGGAGCTGTTTTTT.

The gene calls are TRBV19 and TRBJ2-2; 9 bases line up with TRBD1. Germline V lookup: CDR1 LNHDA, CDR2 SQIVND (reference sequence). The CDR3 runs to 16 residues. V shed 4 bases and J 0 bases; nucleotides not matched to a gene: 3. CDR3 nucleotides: TGTGCCAGTAGTACCGGGACAGGGACGAACACCGGGGAGCTGTTTTTT. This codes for CASSTGTGTNTGELFF.

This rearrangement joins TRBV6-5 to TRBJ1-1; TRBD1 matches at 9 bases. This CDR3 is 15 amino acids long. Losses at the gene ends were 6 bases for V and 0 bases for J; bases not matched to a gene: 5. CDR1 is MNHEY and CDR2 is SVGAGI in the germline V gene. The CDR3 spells CASSLGTGMNTEAFF. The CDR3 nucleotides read TGTGCCAGCAGCTTGGGGACAGGGATGAACACTGAAGCTTTCTTT.

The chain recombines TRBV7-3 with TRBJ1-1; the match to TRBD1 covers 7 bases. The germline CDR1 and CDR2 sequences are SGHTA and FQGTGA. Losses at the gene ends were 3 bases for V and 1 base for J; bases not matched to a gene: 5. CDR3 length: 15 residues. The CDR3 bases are TGTGCCAGCAGCTTGGATGGGACAGCGAACACTGAAGCTTTCTTT. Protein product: CASSLDGTANTEAFF.

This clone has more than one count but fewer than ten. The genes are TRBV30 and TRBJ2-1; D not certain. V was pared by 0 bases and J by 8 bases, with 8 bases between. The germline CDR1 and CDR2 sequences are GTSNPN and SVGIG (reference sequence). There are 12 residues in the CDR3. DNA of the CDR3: TGTGCCTGGAGTGTACTTGGTTATGAGCAGTTCTTC. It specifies CAWSVLGYEQFF.